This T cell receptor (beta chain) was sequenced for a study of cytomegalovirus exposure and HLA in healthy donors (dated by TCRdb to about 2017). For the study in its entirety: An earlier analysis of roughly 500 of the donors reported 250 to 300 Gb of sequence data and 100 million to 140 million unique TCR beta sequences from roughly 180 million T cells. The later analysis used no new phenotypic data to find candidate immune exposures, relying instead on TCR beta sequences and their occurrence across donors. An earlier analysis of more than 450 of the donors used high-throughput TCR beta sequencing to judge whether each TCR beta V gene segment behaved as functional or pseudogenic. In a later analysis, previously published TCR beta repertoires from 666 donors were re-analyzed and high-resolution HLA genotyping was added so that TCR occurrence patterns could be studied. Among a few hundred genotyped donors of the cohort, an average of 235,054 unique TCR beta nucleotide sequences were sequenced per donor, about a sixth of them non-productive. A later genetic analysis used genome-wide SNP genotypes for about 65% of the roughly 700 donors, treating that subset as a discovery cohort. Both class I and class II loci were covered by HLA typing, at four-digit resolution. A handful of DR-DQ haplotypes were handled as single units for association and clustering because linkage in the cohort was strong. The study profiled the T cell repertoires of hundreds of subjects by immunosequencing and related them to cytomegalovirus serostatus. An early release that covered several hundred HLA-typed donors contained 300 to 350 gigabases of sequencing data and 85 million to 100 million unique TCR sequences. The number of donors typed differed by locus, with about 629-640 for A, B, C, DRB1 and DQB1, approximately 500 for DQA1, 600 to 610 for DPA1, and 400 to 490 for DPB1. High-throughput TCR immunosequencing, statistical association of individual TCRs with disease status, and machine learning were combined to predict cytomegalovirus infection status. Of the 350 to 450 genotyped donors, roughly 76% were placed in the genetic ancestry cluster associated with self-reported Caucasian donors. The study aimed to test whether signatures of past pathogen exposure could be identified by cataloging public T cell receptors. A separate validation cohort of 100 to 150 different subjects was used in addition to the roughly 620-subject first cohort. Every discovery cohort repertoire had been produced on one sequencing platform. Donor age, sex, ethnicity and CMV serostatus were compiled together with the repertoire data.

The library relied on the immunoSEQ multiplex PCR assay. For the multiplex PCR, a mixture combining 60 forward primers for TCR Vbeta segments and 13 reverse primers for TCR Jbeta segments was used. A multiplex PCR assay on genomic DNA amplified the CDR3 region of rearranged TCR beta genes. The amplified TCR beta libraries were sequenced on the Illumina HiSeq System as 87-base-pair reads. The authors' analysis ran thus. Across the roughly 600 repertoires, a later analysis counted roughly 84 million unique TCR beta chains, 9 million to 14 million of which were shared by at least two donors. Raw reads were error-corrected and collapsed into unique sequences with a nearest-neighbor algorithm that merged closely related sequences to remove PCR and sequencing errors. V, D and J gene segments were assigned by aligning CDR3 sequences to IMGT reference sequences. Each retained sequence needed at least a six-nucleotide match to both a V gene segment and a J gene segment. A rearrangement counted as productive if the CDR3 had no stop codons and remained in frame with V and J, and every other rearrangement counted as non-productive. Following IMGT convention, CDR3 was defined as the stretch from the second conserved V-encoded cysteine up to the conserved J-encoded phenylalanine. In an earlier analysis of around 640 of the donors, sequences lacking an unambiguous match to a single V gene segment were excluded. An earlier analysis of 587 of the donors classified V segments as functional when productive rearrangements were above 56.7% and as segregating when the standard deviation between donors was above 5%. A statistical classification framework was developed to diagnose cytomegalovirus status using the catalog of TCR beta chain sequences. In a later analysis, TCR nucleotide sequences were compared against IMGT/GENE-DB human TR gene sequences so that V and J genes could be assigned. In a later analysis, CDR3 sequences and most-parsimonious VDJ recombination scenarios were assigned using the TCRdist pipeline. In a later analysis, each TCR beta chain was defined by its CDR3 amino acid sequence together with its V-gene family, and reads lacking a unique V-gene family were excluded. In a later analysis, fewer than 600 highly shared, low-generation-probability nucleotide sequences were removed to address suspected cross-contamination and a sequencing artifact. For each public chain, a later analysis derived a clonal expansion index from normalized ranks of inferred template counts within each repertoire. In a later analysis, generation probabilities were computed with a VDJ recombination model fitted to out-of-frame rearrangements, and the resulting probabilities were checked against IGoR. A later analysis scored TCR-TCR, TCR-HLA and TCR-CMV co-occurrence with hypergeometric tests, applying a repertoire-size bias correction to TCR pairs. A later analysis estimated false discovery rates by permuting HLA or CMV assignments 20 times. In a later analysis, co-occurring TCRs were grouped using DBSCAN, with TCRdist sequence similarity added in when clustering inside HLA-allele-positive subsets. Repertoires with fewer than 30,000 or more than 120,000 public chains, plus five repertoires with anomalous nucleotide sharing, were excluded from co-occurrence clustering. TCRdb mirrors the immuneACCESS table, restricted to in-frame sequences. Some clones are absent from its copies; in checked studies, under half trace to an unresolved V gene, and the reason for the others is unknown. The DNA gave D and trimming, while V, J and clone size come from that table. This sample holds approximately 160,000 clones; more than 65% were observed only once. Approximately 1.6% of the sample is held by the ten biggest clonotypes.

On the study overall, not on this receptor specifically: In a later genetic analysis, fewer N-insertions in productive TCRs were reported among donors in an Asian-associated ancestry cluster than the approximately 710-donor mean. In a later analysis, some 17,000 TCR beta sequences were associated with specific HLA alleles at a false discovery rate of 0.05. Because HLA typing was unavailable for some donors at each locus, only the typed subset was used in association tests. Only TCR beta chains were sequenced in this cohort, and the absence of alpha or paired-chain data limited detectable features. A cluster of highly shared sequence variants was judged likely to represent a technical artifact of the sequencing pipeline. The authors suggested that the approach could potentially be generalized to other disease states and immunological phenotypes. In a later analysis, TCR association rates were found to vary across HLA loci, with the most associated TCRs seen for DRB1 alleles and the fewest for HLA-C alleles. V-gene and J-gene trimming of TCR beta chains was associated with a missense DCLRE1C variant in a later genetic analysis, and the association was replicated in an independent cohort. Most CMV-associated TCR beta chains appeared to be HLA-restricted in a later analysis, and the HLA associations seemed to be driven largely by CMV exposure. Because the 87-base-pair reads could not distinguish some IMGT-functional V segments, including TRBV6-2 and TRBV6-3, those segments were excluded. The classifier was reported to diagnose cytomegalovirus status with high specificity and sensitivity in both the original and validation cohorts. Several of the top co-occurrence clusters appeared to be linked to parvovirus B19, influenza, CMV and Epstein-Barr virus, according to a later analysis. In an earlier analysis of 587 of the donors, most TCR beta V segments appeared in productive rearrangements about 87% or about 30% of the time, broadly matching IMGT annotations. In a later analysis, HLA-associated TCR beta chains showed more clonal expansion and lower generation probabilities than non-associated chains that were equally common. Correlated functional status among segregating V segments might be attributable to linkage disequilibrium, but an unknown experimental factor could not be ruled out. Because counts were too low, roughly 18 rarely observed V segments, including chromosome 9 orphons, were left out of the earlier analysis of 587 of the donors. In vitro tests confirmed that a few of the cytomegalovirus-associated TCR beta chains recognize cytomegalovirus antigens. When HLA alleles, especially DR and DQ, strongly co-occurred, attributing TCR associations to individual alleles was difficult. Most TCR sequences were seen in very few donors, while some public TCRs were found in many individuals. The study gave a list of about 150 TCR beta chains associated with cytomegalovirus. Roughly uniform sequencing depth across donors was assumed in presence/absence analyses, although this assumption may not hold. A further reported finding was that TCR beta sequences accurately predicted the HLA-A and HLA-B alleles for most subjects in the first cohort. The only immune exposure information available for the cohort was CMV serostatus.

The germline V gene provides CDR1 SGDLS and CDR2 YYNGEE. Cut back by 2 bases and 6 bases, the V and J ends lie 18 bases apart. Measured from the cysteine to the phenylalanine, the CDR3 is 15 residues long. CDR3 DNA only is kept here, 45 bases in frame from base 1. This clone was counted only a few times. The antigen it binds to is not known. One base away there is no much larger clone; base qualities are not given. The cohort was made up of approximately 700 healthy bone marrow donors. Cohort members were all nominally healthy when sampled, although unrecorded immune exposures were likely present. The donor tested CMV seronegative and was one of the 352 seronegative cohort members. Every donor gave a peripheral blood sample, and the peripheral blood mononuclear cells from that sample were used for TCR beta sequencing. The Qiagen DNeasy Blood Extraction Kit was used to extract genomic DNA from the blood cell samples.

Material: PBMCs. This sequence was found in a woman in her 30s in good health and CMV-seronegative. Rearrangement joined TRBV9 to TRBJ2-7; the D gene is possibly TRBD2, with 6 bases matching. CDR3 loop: CASSVLPRGFSEQYF. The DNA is TGTGCCAGCAGCGTCCTCCCCCGGGGGTTCTCCGAGCAGTACTTC.